Sequencing of this T cell receptor (beta chain) was carried out in a study of CD8 T cells in Susac syndrome. In the study overall: Roughly 6 sequenced Susac syndrome patients had clinically active disease, while 8 or 9 were in remission. Each patient with Susac syndrome, at the time of blood draw, was therapy-naive, on corticosteroids, or on intravenous immunoglobulin alone.

CDR1 MNHEY and CDR2 SVGEGT come from the germline V gene. Trimming removed 7 bases from V and 4 bases from J, with 16 bases in between. This CDR3 is built from 14 residues. Points from the study as a whole: Clonal expansion did not appear in Susac syndrome CD4+ T cell repertoires.

In regard to this clonotype: Its antigen remains unidentified.

Random hexamers were used to reverse transcribe the RNA input (about 0.45 to 1 ug). A single record per CDR3 protein comes from TCRdb applying MiXCR to the immunoSEQ multiplex PCR reads. This table has about 150,000 distinct CDR3 sequences, 90% to 97% appearing once. This rearrangement joins TRBV6-2 or TRBV6-3 to TRBJ1-1; D may be TRBD1 (6 bases). The sequenced material came from CD4+ T cells from PBMCs. The origin of this receptor is a human donor with Susac syndrome. CDR3 sequence reads: CASKPGQQGTEAFF. CDR3 DNA: TGTGCCAGCAAACCGGGACAACAGGGCACTGAAGCTTTCTTT.